The rows below give T cell receptor beta chains drawn from one sample of a study of naive and memory T cell subsets. TCRdb passed the UMI-ligation and nested PCR reads through MiXCR, listing each CDR3 protein once. Among about 140,000 distinct CDR3 sequences listed, 15% to 25% were seen once. The sequencing sample was made of naive CD8+ T cells from blood. The receptor source for this set is a human donor in good health. Each CDR3 is given with its conserved first and last residue. The size entry is marked missing in some rows and otherwise reads once, few, many or a size class.

TRBV11-2	few	TRBJ2-1	CASSLLDPPHNEQFF
TRBV4-3	many	TRBJ2-7	CASSQEGRITYEQYF
TRBV6-2/TRBV6-3	NA	TRBJ1-5	CASSHEDGDGQPQHF
TRBV15	NA	TRBJ2-5	CATSRVLSDTETQYF
TRBV7-9	NA	TRBJ2-1	CASSSSGNEQFF
TRBV6-1	NA	TRBJ1-5	CASRWDLGRSNQPQHF
TRBV6-5	few	TRBJ2-7	CASSGLTDEQYF
TRBV6-6	NA	TRBJ1-1	CASSPVPTGAKNTEAFF
TRBV13	few	TRBJ2-7	CASSSDPSGSGYEQYF
TRBV4-1	few	TRBJ2-1	CASSARQGSYNEQFF
TRBV7-3	few	TRBJ1-1	CASSLTGQNTEAFF
TRBV12-3/TRBV12-4	few	TRBJ2-3	CASSPRTRATDTQYF
TRBV25-1	once	TRBJ2-1	CASSEYFRGTGRYNEQFF
TRBV7-6	NA	TRBJ2-3	CASSLDGPGVGTDTQYF
TRBV30	NA	TRBJ1-6	CACIGTADKALHF
TRBV6-6	NA	TRBJ2-7	CASSYSFGQGVSGEQYF
TRBV27	NA	TRBJ2-1	CASSSDRGLLNQQFF
TRBV12-3/TRBV12-4	few	TRBJ2-3	CASSLVASGLTDTQYF
TRBV9	NA	TRBJ2-1	CASSPRDRGHNEQFF
TRBV28	few	TRBJ2-5	CASNSPGPSVETQYF
TRBV5-1	few	TRBJ2-1	CASSLRRRGGNEQFF
TRBV27	many	TRBJ2-1	CASGGLSYNEQFF
TRBV6-5	few	TRBJ2-3	CASSYSLAGASTDTQYF
TRBV28	NA	TRBJ2-1	CASSEVGSYNEQFF
TRBV4-1	NA	TRBJ2-3	CASSQGTPATDTQYF
TRBV28	few	TRBJ2-5	CASSPGLAGVWGETQYF
TRBV5-1	many	TRBJ1-4	CASSLVDANEKLFF
TRBV20-1	NA	TRBJ1-4	CSASTPGLGVGEKLFF
TRBV19	NA	TRBJ1-5	CASSIGAGLQPQHF
TRBV28	NA	TRBJ2-7	CASRPDREVTYEQYF
TRBV27	few	TRBJ2-3	CASSFSGMADTQYF
TRBV5-6	many	TRBJ2-5	CASSFTRYQETQYF
TRBV3-1	NA	TRBJ2-1	CASSQEGLPYNEQFF
TRBV7-9	NA	TRBJ2-7	CASSPKSSYEQYF
TRBV12-5	NA	TRBJ1-6	CASGLVMGDRRNNSPLHF
TRBV9	few	TRBJ2-1	CASSVGLAGGALSYNEQFF